The clone carrying this T cell receptor beta chain occurred many times. Its antigen is as yet unknown. The data were taken from a study of T cells in Graves' hyperthyroidism and ophthalmopathy. Amplification targeted TCR beta CDR3 regions from RNA transcripts. When the TCR CDR3 underwent first-round RT-PCR, the HTBI primer set was used. Using its own MiXCR run on the multiplex PCR reads, TCRdb lists one record per CDR3 protein. The sample contains fewer than 350,000 distinct CDR3 sequences, around 13% of which appear only once. Study-wide points: Prediction of ophthalmopathy progression came a median roughly 6.7 months pre-onset.

The CDR3 spans 16 residues. The V end lost 4 bases, the J end lost 2 bases, and 14 bases lay between the germline ends. Germline CDR1 and CDR2: KGHDR and SFDVKD. This receptor was obtained from a woman in her 40s with Graves' hyperthyroidism. The chain joins TRBV24-1 to TRBJ2-1; D possibly corresponds to TRBD2 (6 bases). Sequencing was carried out using blood. CDR3 DNA: TGTGCCACCAGTGAACGAAGACTAGGGCCCTACAATGAGCAGTTCTTC. It translates to CATSERRLGPYNEQFF.